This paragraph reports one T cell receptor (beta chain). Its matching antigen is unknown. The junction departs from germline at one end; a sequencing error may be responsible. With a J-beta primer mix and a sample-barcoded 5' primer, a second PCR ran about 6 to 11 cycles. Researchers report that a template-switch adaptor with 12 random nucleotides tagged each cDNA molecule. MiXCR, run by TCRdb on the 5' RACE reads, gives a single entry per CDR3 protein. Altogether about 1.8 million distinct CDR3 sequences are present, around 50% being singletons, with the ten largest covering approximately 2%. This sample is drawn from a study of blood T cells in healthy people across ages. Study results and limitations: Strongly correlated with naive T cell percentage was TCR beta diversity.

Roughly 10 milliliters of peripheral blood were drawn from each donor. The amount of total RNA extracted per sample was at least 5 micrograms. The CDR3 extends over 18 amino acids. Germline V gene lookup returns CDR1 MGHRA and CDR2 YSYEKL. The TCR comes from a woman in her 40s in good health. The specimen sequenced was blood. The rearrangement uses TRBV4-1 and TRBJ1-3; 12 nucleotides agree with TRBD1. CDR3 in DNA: TGCCCCAGCAGCCCGGGACAGGGGGCCCCACGGTGGGGTGAAACCATATATTTT. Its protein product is CPSSPGQGAPRWGETIYF.